Below are 4 T cell receptor beta chains sequenced from a single sample in a study of blood T cell repertoires in COVID-19. The data were produced by immunoSEQ multiplex PCR, yet TCRdb's version contains in-frame clones alone and is incomplete. This table holds a few hundred thousand clones, about 85% found once. The sequenced material came from peripheral blood. All receptors come from a man aged 25-45 years with active or convalescent COVID-19.

This clone was seen only once. CDR3 in amino acids: CASSYFGGPYEQYF. The CDR3 DNA reads TGTGCCAGCAGTTACTTCGGGGGGCCATACGAGCAGTACTTC. The chain links TRBV6-2 or TRBV6-3 to TRBJ2-7; perhaps TRBD2 as D (7 bases). Germline CDR1 reads MNHEY; CDR2 reads SVGEGT. V was clipped by 1 base and J by 4 bases, with 11 bases between them. The CDR3 has 14 amino acids.

This clone was seen just once. V is TRBV7-9 and J is TRBJ1-5; 7 bases align to TRBD1. Germline loops: CDR1 SEHNR, CDR2 FQNEAQ (reference sequence). The CDR3 length is 15 residues. The J segment lost 0 bases and the V segment lost 4 bases, leaving 3 bases of the junction unmatched. This CDR3 is CASSSQGDSNQPQHF. The CDR3 nucleotides read TGTGCCAGCAGCTCGCAGGGGGATAGCAATCAGCCCCAGCATTTT.

The CDR3 loop is CASSPLSGRESSYNSPLHF. The CDR3 bases are TGTGCCAGCAGTCCCCTTTCGGGGCGGGAGAGCTCCTATAATTCACCCCTCCACTTT. The rearrangement joins TRBV6-6 to TRBJ1-6; TRBD1 might be the D (5 bases). The CDR3 is 19 amino acids. Germline lookup yields CDR1 MNHNY and CDR2 SVGAGI (reference sequence). Trimming took off 5 bases at V and 0 bases at J, with 20 bases between the two ends.

This clone showed up just a few times. CDR3 region: CASSPGTSGIRSGELFF. In nucleotides, the CDR3 is TGTGCCAGCAGCCCTGGGACTAGCGGGATCCGGAGCGGGGAGCTGTTTTTT. The chain uses TRBV6-2 or TRBV6-3 and TRBJ2-2, with 13 bases lining up with TRBD2. Germline lookup yields CDR1 MNHEY and CDR2 SVGEGT. The J segment lost 7 bases and the V segment lost 6 bases, leaving 11 bases of the junction unmatched. This CDR3 region has 17 residues.